This T cell receptor beta chain was captured by sequencing in a study of immune cell composition in non-small cell lung cancer. Study in general: Lung adenocarcinoma or squamous carcinoma made up most tumours. Notes on the study in general: Dominant in vivo tumour-associated clones were not shown to share tumour-reactive sequences.

In regard to this clone: Its antigen remains unidentified.

Trimming shortened V by 6 bases and J by 0 bases, and 9 bases separated the two germline ends. The CDR3 consists of 14 residues. The V gene's germline CDR1 is LNHDA and CDR2 SQIVND (reference sequence). Normal lung was sampled as far from the tumour as possible, at least 3 cm. DNA was extracted from unsorted cell suspensions stored frozen. Assay used: immunoSEQ multiplex PCR; TCRdb lists only in-frame clones, some missing. The sample comprises about 6,600 clones, about 79% of which are singletons, and about 8.6% rests with the top ten. This chain uses TRBV19 with TRBJ1-3; D gene unclear. This sequence was found in a human donor with non-small cell lung cancer. Sequencing used non-adjacent lung tissue. Here the CDR3 DNA reads TGTGCCAGTAGGCCAGGTGGCTCTGGAAACACCATATATTTT. Encoded protein: CASRPGGSGNTIYF.